The 9 T cell receptor beta chains below were found in one sample sequenced in a study of T cell changes during pregnancy in multiple sclerosis. Method: immunoSEQ multiplex PCR; TCRdb's copy keeps in-frame clones and lacks some. Of tens of thousands of clones in the sample, roughly 90% were seen once. This specimen consisted of peripheral blood, obtained in the first trimester of pregnancy. Receptors were obtained from a female donor with multiple sclerosis, enrolled in a pregnancy study.

The CDR3 sequence: CASSQGSEAFF. As DNA, the CDR3 is TGTGCCAGCAGCCAGGGGAGTGAAGCTTTCTTT. This sequence joins TRBV11-2 and TRBJ1-1, with D maybe TRBD1 (6 bases). The CDR3 totals 11 residues. Germline V gene sequence: CDR1 SGHAT, CDR2 FQNNGV. The V end lost 5 bases, the J end lost 7 bases, and 8 bases lay between the germline ends.

This clone was recorded only once. The genes are TRBV6-6 and TRBJ1-1; no definite D call. From germline, CDR1 is MNHNY and CDR2 SVGAGI (reference sequence). This CDR3 has 14 amino acids. Trimming removed 6 bases from V and 1 base from J, with 12 bases in between. The CDR3 region is CASSPGRSNTEAFF. The CDR3 DNA reads as TGTGCCAGCAGCCCCGGGAGATCGAACACTGAAGCTTTCTTT.

CDR3 nucleotide sequence: TGTGCCAGCAGCCAACCGGACAGAGGATACAATGAGCAGTTCTTC. Protein product: CASSQPDRGYNEQFF. The chain employs TRBV5-4 and TRBJ2-1; tentative D call: TRBD1 (6 bases). V was cut by 4 bases and J by 4 bases, with 15 bases left in between. CDR3 size: 15 residues. Germline V gene sequence: CDR1 SGHNT, CDR2 YYREEE (reference sequence). Complete variable domain (other parts from reference TRBV5-4 and TRBJ2-1): ETGVTQSPTHLIKTRGQQVTLRCSSQSGHNTVSWYQQALGQGPQFIFQYYREEENGRGNFPPRFSGLQFPNYSSELNVNALELDDSALYLCASSQPDRGYNEQFFGPGTRLTVL.

This chain uses TRBV7-9 with TRBJ2-7; 8 positions match TRBD1. The CDR3 is 15 residues long. Germline assignment: CDR1 SEHNR and CDR2 FQNEAQ (reference sequence). V was pared by 5 bases and J by 5 bases, with 11 bases of the junction left unmatched. CDR3 in amino acids: CASSPPWTGSNEQYF. CDR3 DNA: TGTGCCAGCAGCCCCCCCTGGACAGGGTCAAACGAGCAGTACTTC.

The chain combines TRBV14 with TRBJ1-5, with TRBD1 matching 8 bases. The ends lost 7 bases at V and 4 bases at J; junction bases unmatched: 15. The germline V gene has CDR1 SGHDN and CDR2 FVKESK. The CDR3 sequence is 17 residues long. CDR3 in DNA: TGTGCCAGCAAGGGAAGTCTCCGGGACAGGCAAAATCAGCCCCAGCATTTT. It encodes CASKGSLRDRQNQPQHF.

The chain recombines TRBV5-6 with TRBJ2-5, with 7 bases matching TRBD1. Per the germline V gene, CDR1 is SGHDT and CDR2 is YYEEEE. This CDR3 region has 14 residues. After removal of 6 bases from V and 5 bases from J, the junction contained 10 bases not matched to a gene. The CDR3 is CASNPTGLRETQYF. The CDR3 bases are TGTGCCAGCAACCCGACAGGGCTGAGGGAGACCCAGTACTTC.

This chain uses TRBV11-3 with TRBJ2-3; the match to TRBD2 covers 11 bases. J was trimmed by 3 bases and V by 5 bases; bases with no gene match: 19. The CDR3 runs 20 residues. Germline values: CDR1 SGHNT, CDR2 YENEEA. The CDR3 coding sequence is TGTGCCAGCAGCCCGAACACCGGGACTAGCGGACCCTTGGGGACAGATACGCAGTATTTT. Translation gives CASSPNTGTSGPLGTDTQYF.

This chain uses TRBV5-4 with TRBJ2-7, with unresolved D. This CDR3 is built from 14 residues. In germline, CDR1 is SGHNT, CDR2 YYREEE (reference sequence). With 3 bases removed from V and 2 bases from J, the gap between germline ends came to 12 bases. This CDR3 reads CASSSQQRTYEQYF. Written as DNA, the CDR3 is TGTGCCAGCAGCTCTCAACAGAGAACCTACGAGCAGTACTTC.

The rearrangement links TRBV18 to TRBJ2-1; tentative D call: TRBD2 (5 bases). The CDR3 contains 13 residues. CDR1 is KGHSH and CDR2 is LQKENI in the germline V gene. Trimming took 5 bases from V and 9 from J, leaving 14 bases between them. CDR3 nucleotides: TGTGCCAGCTCATCGGAGGTGGTGGGTGAGCAGTTCTTC. It encodes CASSSEVVGEQFF.